This is a list of T cell receptor beta chains from one sample in a study of monozygotic twins with inflammatory bowel disease. TCRdb re-called the 5' RACE reads; one entry per CDR3 protein, DNA not given. This table lists about 99,000 distinct CDR3 sequences. The sample taken for sequencing was blood. These receptors all come from a human donor with ulcerative colitis or Crohn's disease, or a healthy co-twin of an affected twin (not recorded which). CDR3s include the opening cysteine and the closing phenylalanine or tryptophan.

J gene	V gene	CDR3 protein
TRBJ2-1	TRBV12-3/TRBV12-4	CASSLGAGGHSSYNEQFF
TRBJ2-6	TRBV5-1	CASSMAGTATSGANVLTF
TRBJ2-5	TRBV12-3/TRBV12-4	CASSPPPASQETQYF
TRBJ2-3	TRBV5-1	CASSSGTSGITDTQYF
TRBJ2-7	TRBV4-3	CARGGKKSYEQYF
TRBJ2-1	TRBV20-1	CSAFGLADNNEQFF
TRBJ2-5	TRBV7-2	CGSSLPLAGSETQYF
TRBJ2-7	TRBV5-1	CASSSKKAAFYEQYF
TRBJ2-3	TRBV6-5	CASSYLAGGRTDTQYF
TRBJ2-2	TRBV5-6	CASSLYRCLKENTGELFF
TRBJ2-4	TRBV7-8	CASSFSGLGNIQYF
TRBJ1-4	TRBV7-9	CASSLAVEKLFF
TRBJ2-7	TRBV4-3	CASSQERSAPQLGYEQYF
TRBJ2-2	TRBV30	CACTGYTGELFF
TRBJ1-1	TRBV7-2	CASSAPDSLTSVAFF
TRBJ1-1	TRBV5-1	CASSLGPGTEAFF
TRBJ1-4	TRBV13	CASSPRDRGTNEKLFF
TRBJ1-2	TRBV10-3	CATDRGGRGYTF
TRBJ2-1	TRBV24-1	CATSETGQGSYNEQFF
TRBJ1-1	TRBV6-5	CASSYGDRRKAFF
TRBJ2-1	TRBV7-2	CASRSTAHNEQFF
TRBJ2-1	TRBV5-1	CASSPVAAPSYNEQFF
TRBJ1-4	TRBV20-1	CSARDRTGGSANEKLFF
TRBJ2-2	TRBV11-2	CASRGLVRLGELFF
TRBJ2-1	TRBV7-2	CASSSRAGSLGGRGINNEQFF
TRBJ2-5	TRBV2	CASSETDRESETQYF
TRBJ2-5	TRBV20-1	CSVQETVTETQYF
TRBJ1-2	TRBV12-3/TRBV12-4	CASSGGGFYGYTF
TRBJ1-1	TRBV4-3	CASSHLPGLEAFF
TRBJ2-7	TRBV9	CASSATLEEQYF
TRBJ1-6	TRBV12-3/TRBV12-4	CASSLGNSPLHF
TRBJ2-7	TRBV21-1	CASSMRGQGALDEQYF
TRBJ2-3	TRBV7-2	CASSPGDVSTDTQYF
TRBJ2-5	TRBV28	CASSSSGGAFETQYF
TRBJ2-5	TRBV5-1	CASLREETQYF
TRBJ2-7	TRBV18	CASSSDMAPFYEQYF
TRBJ2-2	TRBV12-3/TRBV12-4	CASNATGHRTGELFF